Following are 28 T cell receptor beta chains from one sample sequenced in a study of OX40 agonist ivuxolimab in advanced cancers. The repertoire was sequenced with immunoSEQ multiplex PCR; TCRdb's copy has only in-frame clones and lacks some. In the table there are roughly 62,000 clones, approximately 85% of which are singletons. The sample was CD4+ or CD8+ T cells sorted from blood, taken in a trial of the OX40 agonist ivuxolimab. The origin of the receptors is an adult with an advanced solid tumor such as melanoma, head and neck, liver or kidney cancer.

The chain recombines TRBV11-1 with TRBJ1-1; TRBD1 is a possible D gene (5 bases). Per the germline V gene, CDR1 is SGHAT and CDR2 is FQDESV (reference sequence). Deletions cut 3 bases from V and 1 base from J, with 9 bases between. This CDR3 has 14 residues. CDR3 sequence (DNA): TGTGCCAGCAGCTTGCGAGGACAGAACACTGAAGCTTTCTTT. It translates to CASSLRGQNTEAFF.

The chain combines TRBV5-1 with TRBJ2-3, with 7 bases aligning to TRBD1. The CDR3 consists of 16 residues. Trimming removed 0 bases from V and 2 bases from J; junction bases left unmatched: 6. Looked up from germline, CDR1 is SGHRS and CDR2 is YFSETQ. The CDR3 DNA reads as TGCGCCAGCAGCTTGGGGACAGGTTCGTTCACAGATACGCAGTATTTT. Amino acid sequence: CASSLGTGSFTDTQYF.

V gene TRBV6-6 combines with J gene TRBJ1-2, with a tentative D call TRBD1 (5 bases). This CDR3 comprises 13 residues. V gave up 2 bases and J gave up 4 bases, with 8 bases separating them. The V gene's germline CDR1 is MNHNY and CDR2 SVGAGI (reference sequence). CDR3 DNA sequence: TGTGCCAGCAGTTACCTGGACATCTATGGCTACACCTTC. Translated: CASSYLDIYGYTF.

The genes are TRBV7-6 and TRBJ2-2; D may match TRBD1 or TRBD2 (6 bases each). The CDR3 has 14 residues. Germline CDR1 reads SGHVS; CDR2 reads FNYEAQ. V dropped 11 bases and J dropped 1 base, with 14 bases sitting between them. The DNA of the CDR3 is TGTGCCTCAAACGGGGGCCGGAACACCGGGGAGCTGTTTTTT. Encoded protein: CASNGGRNTGELFF.

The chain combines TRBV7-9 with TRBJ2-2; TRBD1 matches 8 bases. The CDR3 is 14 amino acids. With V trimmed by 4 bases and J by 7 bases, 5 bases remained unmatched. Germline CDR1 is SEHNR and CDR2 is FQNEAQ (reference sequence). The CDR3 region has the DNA TGTGCCAGCAGCTCTCAGGGGGCGATCGGGGAGCTGTTTTTT. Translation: CASSSQGAIGELFF.

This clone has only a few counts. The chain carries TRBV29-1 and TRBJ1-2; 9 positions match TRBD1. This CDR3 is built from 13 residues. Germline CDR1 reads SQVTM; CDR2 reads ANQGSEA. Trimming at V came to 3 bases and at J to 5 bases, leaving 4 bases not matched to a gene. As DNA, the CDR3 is TGCAGCGTTGAGAACAGGGGGCTTTATGGCTACACCTTC. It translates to CSVENRGLYGYTF.

In DNA form, the CDR3 reads TGTGCCAGCAGCGCCGGGACAGGCTTAAAACTGTTTTTT. Its translation is CASSAGTGLKLFF. V is TRBV7-6 and J is TRBJ1-4; 8 bases fit TRBD1. V shed 5 bases and J 10 bases; nucleotides not matched to a gene: 6. The CDR3 spans 13 residues. In germline, CDR1 is SGHVS, CDR2 FNYEAQ.

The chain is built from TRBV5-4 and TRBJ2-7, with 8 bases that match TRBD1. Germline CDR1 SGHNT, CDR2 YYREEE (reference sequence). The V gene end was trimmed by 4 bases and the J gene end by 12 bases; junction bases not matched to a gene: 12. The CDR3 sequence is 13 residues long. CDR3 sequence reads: CASSPIGDRMRYF. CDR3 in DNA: TGTGCCAGCAGCCCAATAGGGGACAGGATGAGGTACTTC.

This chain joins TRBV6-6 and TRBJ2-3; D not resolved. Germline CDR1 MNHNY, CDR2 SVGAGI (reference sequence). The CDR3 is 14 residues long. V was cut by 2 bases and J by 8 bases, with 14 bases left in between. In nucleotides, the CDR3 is TGTGCCAGCAGTTACGGCTTAGCTACCGGTACGCAGTATTTT. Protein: CASSYGLATGTQYF.

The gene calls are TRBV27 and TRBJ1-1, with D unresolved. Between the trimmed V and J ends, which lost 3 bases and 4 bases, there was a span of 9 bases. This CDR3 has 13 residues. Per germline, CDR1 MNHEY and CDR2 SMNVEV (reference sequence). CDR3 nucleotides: TGTGCCAGCAGTTTTAACCCCTTCACTGAAGCTTTCTTT. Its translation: CASSFNPFTEAFF.

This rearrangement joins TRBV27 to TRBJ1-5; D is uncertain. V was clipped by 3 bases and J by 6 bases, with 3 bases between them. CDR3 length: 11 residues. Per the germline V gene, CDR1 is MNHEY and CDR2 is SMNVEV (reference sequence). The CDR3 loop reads CASSFSQPQHF. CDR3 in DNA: TGTGCCAGCAGTTTTTCTCAGCCCCAGCATTTT.

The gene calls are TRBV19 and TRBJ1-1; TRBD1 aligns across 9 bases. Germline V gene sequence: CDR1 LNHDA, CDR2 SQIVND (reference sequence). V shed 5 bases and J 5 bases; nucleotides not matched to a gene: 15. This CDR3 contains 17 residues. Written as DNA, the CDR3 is TGTGCCAGTAGTCCCCAACCGGGACAGGGATTGAGTACTGAAGCTTTCTTT. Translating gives CASSPQPGQGLSTEAFF. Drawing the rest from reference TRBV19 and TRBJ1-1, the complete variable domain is DGGITQSPKYLFRKEGQNVTLSCEQNLNHDAMYWYRQDPGQGLRLIYYSQIVNDFQKGDIAEGYSVSREKKESFPLTVTSAQKNPTAFYLCASSPQPGQGLSTEAFFGQGTRLTVV.

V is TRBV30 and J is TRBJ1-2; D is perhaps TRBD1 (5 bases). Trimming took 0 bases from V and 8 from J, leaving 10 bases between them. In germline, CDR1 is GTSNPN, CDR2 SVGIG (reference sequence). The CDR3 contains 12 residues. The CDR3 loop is CAWSVAGLGYTF. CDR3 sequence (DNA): TGTGCCTGGAGTGTTGCAGGGTTGGGCTACACCTTC.

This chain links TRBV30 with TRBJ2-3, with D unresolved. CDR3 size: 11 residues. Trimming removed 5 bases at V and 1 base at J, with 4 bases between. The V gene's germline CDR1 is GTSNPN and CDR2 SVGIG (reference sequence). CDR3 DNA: TGTGCCTGGGGCGGCACAGATACGCAGTATTTT. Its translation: CAWGGTDTQYF.

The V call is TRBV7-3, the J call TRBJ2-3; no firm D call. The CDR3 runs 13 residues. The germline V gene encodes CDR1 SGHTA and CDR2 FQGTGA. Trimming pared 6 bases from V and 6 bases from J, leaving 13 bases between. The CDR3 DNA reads TGTGCCAGCAGTTTTACGCCGTCGGATACGCAGTATTTT. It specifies CASSFTPSDTQYF.

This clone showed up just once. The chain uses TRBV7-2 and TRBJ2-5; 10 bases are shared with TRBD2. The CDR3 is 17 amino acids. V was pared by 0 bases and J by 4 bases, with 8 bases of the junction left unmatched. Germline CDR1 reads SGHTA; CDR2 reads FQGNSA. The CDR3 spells CASSLAMSGGARETQYF. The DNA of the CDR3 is TGTGCCAGCAGCTTAGCGATGAGCGGGGGGGCCAGAGAGACCCAGTACTTC.

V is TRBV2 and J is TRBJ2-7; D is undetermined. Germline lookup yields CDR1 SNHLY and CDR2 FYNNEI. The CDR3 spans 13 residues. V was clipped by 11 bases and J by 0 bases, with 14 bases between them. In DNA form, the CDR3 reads TGTGCCTGCCGACCCCCCCTCTCCTACGAGCAGTACTTC. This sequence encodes CACRPPLSYEQYF.

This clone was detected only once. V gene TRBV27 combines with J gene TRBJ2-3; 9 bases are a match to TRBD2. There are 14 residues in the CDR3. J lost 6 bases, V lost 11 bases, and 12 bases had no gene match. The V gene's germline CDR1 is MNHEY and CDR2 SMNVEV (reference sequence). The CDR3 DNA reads TGTGCCTCCAAAGGACTAGCGCCCCGCGATACGCAGTATTTT. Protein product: CASKGLAPRDTQYF.

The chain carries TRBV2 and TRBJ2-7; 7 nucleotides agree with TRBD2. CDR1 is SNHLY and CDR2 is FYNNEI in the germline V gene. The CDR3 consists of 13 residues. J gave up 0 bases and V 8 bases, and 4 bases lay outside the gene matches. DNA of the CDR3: TGTGCCAGCCGGGGGGATAGCTCCTACGAGCAGTACTTC. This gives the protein CASRGDSSYEQYF.

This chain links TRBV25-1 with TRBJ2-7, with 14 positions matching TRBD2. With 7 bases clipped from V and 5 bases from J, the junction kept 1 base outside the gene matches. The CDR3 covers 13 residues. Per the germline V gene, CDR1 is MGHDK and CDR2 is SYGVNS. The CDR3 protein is CASTGLAGDEQYF. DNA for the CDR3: TGTGCCAGCACGGGACTAGCGGGGGACGAGCAGTACTTC.

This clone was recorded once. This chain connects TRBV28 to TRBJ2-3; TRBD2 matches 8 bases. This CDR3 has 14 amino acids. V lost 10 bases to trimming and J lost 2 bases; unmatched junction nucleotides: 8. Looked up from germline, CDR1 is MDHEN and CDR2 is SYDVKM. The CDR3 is CATLRAGDTDTQYF. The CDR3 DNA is TGTGCCACCTTGAGAGCGGGGGACACAGATACGCAGTATTTT.

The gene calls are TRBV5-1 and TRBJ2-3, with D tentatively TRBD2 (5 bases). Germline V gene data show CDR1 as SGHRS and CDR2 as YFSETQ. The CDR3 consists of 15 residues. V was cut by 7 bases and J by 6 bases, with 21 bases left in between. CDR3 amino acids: CASAGSGSIGDTQYF. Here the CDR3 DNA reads TGCGCCAGCGCCGGGTCGGGGTCTATCGGGGATACGCAGTATTTT.

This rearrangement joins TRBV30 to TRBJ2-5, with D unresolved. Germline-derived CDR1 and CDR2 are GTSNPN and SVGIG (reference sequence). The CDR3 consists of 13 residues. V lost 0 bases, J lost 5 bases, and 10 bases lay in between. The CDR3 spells CAWSVRVWETQYF. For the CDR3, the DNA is TGTGCCTGGAGTGTACGGGTCTGGGAGACCCAGTACTTC.

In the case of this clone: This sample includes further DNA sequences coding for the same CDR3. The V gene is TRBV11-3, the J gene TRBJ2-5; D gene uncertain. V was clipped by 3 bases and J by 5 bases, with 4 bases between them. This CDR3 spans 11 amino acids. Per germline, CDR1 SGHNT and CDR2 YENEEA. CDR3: CASSFGETQYF. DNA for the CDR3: TGTGCCAGCAGCTTTGGTGAGACCCAGTACTTC.

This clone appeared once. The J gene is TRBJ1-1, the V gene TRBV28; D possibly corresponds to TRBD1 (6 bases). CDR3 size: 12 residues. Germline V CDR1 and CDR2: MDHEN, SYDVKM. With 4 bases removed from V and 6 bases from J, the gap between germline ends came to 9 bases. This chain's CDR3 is CASSYREAEAFF. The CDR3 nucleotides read TGTGCCAGCAGTTACAGGGAGGCTGAAGCTTTCTTT.

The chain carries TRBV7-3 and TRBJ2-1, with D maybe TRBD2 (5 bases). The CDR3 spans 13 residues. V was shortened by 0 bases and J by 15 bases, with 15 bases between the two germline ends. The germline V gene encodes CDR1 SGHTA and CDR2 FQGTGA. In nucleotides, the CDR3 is TGTGCCAGCAGCTTAACGCCGAGGGAGTTGCCGTTCTTC. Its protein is CASSLTPRELPFF. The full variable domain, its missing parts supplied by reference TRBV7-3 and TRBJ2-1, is GAGVSQTPSNKVTEKGKYVELRCDPISGHTALYWYRQSLGQGPEFLIYFQGTGAADDSGLPNDRFFAVRPEGSVSTLKIQRTERGDSAVYLCASSLTPRELPFFGPGTRLTVL.

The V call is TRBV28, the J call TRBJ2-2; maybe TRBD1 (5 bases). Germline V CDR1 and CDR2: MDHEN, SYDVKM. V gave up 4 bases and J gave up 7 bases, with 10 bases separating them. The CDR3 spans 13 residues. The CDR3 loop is CASSSREDGELFF. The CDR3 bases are TGTGCCAGCAGTTCCAGGGAAGACGGGGAGCTGTTTTTT.

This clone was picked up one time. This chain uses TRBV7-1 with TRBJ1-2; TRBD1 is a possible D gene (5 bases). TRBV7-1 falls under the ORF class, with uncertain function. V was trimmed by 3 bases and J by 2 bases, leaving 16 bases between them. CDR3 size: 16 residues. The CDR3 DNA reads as TGTGCCAGCAGCTCCCGTATCCGGGACGAGAACTATGGCTACACCTTC. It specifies CASSSRIRDENYGYTF.